The rows below give T cell receptor beta chains drawn from one sample of a study of beta chain features in type 1 diabetes. Method: immunoSEQ multiplex PCR; TCRdb's copy keeps in-frame clones and lacks some. Counted here are under 250,000 clones, 12% to 15% occurring once; the ten biggest clones make up around 0.03%. Sequenced material: naive CD4+ T cells from blood. These receptors originate from a woman aged 35 to 49 in good health. Each CDR3 is given with its conserved first and last residue. D genes are given only for firm matches. The size field is filled for only some rows; it gives once, few, many or a size class.

V gene,D gene,J gene,clone size,CDR3 DNA,CDR3 protein
TRBV9,NA,TRBJ2-5,few,TGTGCCTCCGGCGCGGCGGAGACCCAGTACTTC,CASGAAETQYF
TRBV5-4,TRBD2,TRBJ2-1,few,TGTAGGGCGGGGGGACTTGAGCAGTTCTTC,CRAGGLEQFF
TRBV27,NA,TRBJ1-2,few,TGTGCCAGCAGTTTCATCTTTAACTCTGGCTACACCTTC,CASSFIFNSGYTF
TRBV18,NA,TRBJ1-2,NA,TGTGCCAGCTCACAAACCAGGGAAACGAACTATGGCTACACCTTC,CASSQTRETNYGYTF
TRBV5-4,NA,TRBJ2-4,few,TGTGCCAGCAGTAAGATTATGACTCTCGGCAAAAACATTCAGTACTTC,CASSKIMTLGKNIQYF
TRBV4-3,TRBD2,TRBJ2-5,few,TGCGCCAGCAGCCAAGAGCGGTCTAGCGGGGTCGGGGGAGAGACCCAGTACTTC,CASSQERSSGVGGETQYF
TRBV6-5,TRBD2,TRBJ2-3,NA,TGTGCCAGCAGTTACACTAGCGGGGGCCAAGGTACGCAGTATTTT,CASSYTSGGQGTQYF
TRBV6-4,NA,TRBJ2-3,NA,TGTGCCAGCAGTGTGGAGGACACAGATACGCAGTATTTT,CASSVEDTDTQYF
TRBV2,TRBD2,TRBJ2-7,few,TGTGCCAGCAGTTTATATAGCGGGGGGAACTACGAGCAGTACTTC,CASSLYSGGNYEQYF
TRBV28,NA,TRBJ2-3,NA,TGTGCCAGCAGGTCCAGAGATACGCAGTATTTT,CASRSRDTQYF
TRBV7-9,TRBD2,TRBJ2-3,NA,TGTGCCAGCAGCTTAGCGAGGCCCCTAGCGGGCCCCACAGATACGCAGTATTTT,CASSLARPLAGPTDTQYF
TRBV4-2,TRBD2,TRBJ2-3,few,TGTGCCAGCAGCCAAGAGCTAGCGGGGGGCTCTAGCACAGATACGCAGTATTTT,CASSQELAGGSSTDTQYF
TRBV7-9,NA,TRBJ2-3,NA,TGTGCCAGCAGCTTTGGTAGCATCGCAGATACGCAGTATTTT,CASSFGSIADTQYF
TRBV7-9,NA,TRBJ2-1,NA,TGTGCCAGCAGCTTAGGTACGGGCCTAGCCGATGACAATGAGCAGTTCTTC,CASSLGTGLADDNEQFF
TRBV6-1,NA,TRBJ2-7,NA,TGTGCCAGCAGTCCTGAGAACTCCTACGAGCAGTACTTC,CASSPENSYEQYF
TRBV9,TRBD1,TRBJ1-2,few,TGTGCCAGCAGCGTGGGACAGGGGAACTATGGCTACACCTTC,CASSVGQGNYGYTF
TRBV5-6,TRBD2,TRBJ2-3,NA,TGTGCCAGCAGGCGTGGACTAGCCGGTATCACAGATACGCAGTATTTT,CASRRGLAGITDTQYF
TRBV29-1,NA,TRBJ1-5,NA,TGCAGCGTTGGGGCGGGGATCGATCAGCCCCAGCATTTT,CSVGAGIDQPQHF
TRBV2,TRBD1,TRBJ2-1,NA,TGTGCCAGCAGTGAGCGACAGGGCAATGCTTTCAATGAGCAGTTCTTC,CASSERQGNAFNEQFF
TRBV5-1,TRBD1,TRBJ1-2,NA,TGCGCCAGCAGCTTGGACAGGGGGCCGGGGGGCTACACCTTC,CASSLDRGPGGYTF
TRBV6-1,NA,TRBJ2-2,few,TGTGCCAGCAGCCCAACAGAGACCACCGGGGAGCTGTTTTTT,CASSPTETTGELFF
TRBV5-1,NA,TRBJ1-1,NA,TGCGCCAGCAGCAGGGAGAGGAACACTGAAGCTTTCTTT,CASSRERNTEAFF
TRBV9,NA,TRBJ1-1,NA,TGTGCCAGCAGCGTAGCACAGGTCTTCACTGAAGCTTTCTTT,CASSVAQVFTEAFF
TRBV5-1,NA,TRBJ1-2,NA,TGCGCCAGCAGCGGGGGGGGCACGAGCTTTTATGGCTACACCTTC,CASSGGGTSFYGYTF
TRBV25-1,NA,TRBJ2-2,many,TGTGCCAGCAGTGTAACCGGGTCGAACACCGGGGAGCTGTTTTTT,CASSVTGSNTGELFF
TRBV4-1,TRBD2,TRBJ2-7,few,TGCGCCAGCAGCCCCGAGGACCGTCTAGCGGCCTACCCCGCAAACGAGCAGTACTTC,CASSPEDRLAAYPANEQYF
TRBV5-4,NA,TRBJ2-5,NA,TGTGCCAGCAGCTTGTTCCGGAGTCGAAAAGAGACCCAGTACTTC,CASSLFRSRKETQYF
TRBV7-9,NA,TRBJ2-3,NA,TGTGCCAGCAGCTTAGGGACACCCACAGATACGCAGTATTTT,CASSLGTPTDTQYF
TRBV19,TRBD2,TRBJ2-5,NA,TGTGCCAGTAGACCCATAGCGGGGGGAGAGACCCAGTACTTC,CASRPIAGGETQYF